These T cell receptor beta chains were read from a single sample in a study of CD8+ T cells in alopecia areata. Method: immunoSEQ multiplex PCR; TCRdb's copy keeps in-frame clones and lacks some. The sample has 130,000 or so clones; around 63% are singletons. The source was CD4+ T cells sorted from blood, collected at week 4, from a patient treated with tofacitinib. The receptors stem from a human donor with alopecia areata. CDR3s include the opening cysteine and the closing phenylalanine or tryptophan. D genes are given only for firm matches. Rows give clone size only sometimes, using once, few, many, or a class for an expanded clone.

v_call	d_call	clone_size	j_call	cdr3_aa	cdr3_nt
TRBV29-1	-	few	TRBJ1-1	CSVTQGNTEAFF	TGCAGCGTCACTCAGGGTAACACTGAAGCTTTCTTT
TRBV5-4	-	-	TRBJ1-2	CASSRIGQYNYGYTF	TGTGCCAGCAGCCGCATCGGACAGTACAACTATGGCTACACCTTC
TRBV29-1	-	few	TRBJ2-3	CSVEDLSVGSDTQYF	TGCAGCGTTGAAGATCTGTCCGTTGGGTCAGATACGCAGTATTTT
TRBV4-1	-	-	TRBJ2-5	CASSQVWGRRTQYF	TGCGCCAGCAGCCAAGTCTGGGGACGGCGGACCCAGTACTTC
TRBV5-1	-	-	TRBJ1-6	CASSQDGRPLHF	TGCGCCAGCAGCCAGGACGGGAGACCCCTCCACTTT
TRBV2	TRBD2	-	TRBJ2-1	CASSRLAGGTYEQFF	TGTGCCAGCAGTAGGTTGGCGGGAGGTACGTATGAGCAGTTCTTC
TRBV6-5	-	-	TRBJ1-2	CASSPSWVPGGIYTF	TGTGCCAGCAGCCCTTCGTGGGTGCCGGGAGGAATATACACCTTC
TRBV29-1	TRBD1	-	TRBJ1-2	CSGRQGDHGYTF	TGCAGCGGCCGACAGGGTGATCATGGCTACACCTTC
TRBV29-1	-	once	TRBJ2-2	CSVVGGAGGELFF	TGCAGCGTTGTTGGGGGCGCAGGCGGGGAGCTGTTTTTT
TRBV7-2	TRBD2	once	TRBJ2-1	CASSLEAGFFNEQFF	TGTGCCAGCAGCTTAGAAGCGGGGTTCTTCAATGAGCAGTTCTTC
TRBV5-1	-	-	TRBJ2-5	CASGPGHAQETQYF	TGCGCCAGCGGACCGGGACACGCACAAGAGACCCAGTACTTC
TRBV23-1	-	few	TRBJ2-3	CASSQSRQPSTDTQYF	TGCGCCAGCAGTCAATCGAGGCAGCCTTCCACAGATACGCAGTATTTT
TRBV2	TRBD2	-	TRBJ2-3	CASSEIAGSTDTQYF	TGTGCCAGCAGTGAAATAGCGGGAAGCACAGATACGCAGTATTTT
TRBV4-1	-	-	TRBJ2-1	CASSRELEPYNEQFF	TGCGCCAGCAGCCGGGAATTGGAACCCTACAATGAGCAGTTCTTC
TRBV5-1	-	-	TRBJ2-5	CASSLDRDLQETQYF	TGCGCCAGCAGCTTGGACCGGGACCTCCAAGAGACCCAGTACTTC
TRBV29-1	-	-	TRBJ2-1	CSVDAGQTLYNEQFF	TGCAGCGTTGATGCGGGGCAGACCCTATACAATGAGCAGTTCTTC
TRBV19	-	-	TRBJ2-5	CASSTTGKRGETQYF	TGTGCCAGTAGTACCACAGGGAAGAGAGGAGAGACCCAGTACTTC
TRBV29-1	-	-	TRBJ1-2	CSVEEGYTF	TGCAGCGTTGAGGAAGGCTACACCTTC
TRBV9	-	few	TRBJ1-5	CASSPGGNQPQHF	TGTGCCAGCAGCCCAGGGGGCAATCAGCCCCAGCATTTT
TRBV30	TRBD1	-	TRBJ1-1	CAWTGEGQGVLNTEAFF	TGTGCCTGGACCGGGGAGGGACAGGGGGTTTTGAACACTGAAGCTTTCTTT
TRBV6-5	-	-	TRBJ1-2	CATQRSYGYTF	TGTGCCACTCAAAGAAGCTATGGCTACACCTTC
TRBV29-1	TRBD1	-	TRBJ2-3	CSVEAWTGGTDTQYF	TGCAGCGTTGAAGCTTGGACAGGGGGCACAGATACGCAGTATTTT
TRBV29-1	-	-	TRBJ2-2	CSVEGYNTGELFF	TGCAGCGTTGAAGGTTATAACACCGGGGAGCTGTTTTTT
TRBV28	-	-	TRBJ2-1	CASTGGAVRLNEQFF	TGTGCCTCCACCGGAGGAGCGGTACGGTTGAATGAGCAGTTCTTC
TRBV29-1	-	-	TRBJ2-3	CSGRGTTDTQYF	TGCAGCGGACGGGGAACCACAGATACGCAGTATTTT
TRBV11-2	-	once	TRBJ2-2	CASSLSGSNTGELFF	TGTGCCAGCAGCTTAAGCGGGTCGAACACCGGGGAGCTGTTTTTT
TRBV4-2	-	few	TRBJ2-5	CASSQKPGFETQYF	TGTGCCAGCAGCCAAAAGCCGGGTTTCGAGACCCAGTACTTC
TRBV6-5	TRBD1	-	TRBJ1-1	CASSRDRRNTEAFF	TGTGCCAGCAGCCGGGACAGGAGAAACACTGAAGCTTTCTTT
TRBV7-2	-	few	TRBJ1-5	CASSLVGSNQPQHF	TGTGCCAGCAGCTTAGTTGGTAGCAATCAGCCCCAGCATTTT
TRBV5-1	-	-	TRBJ2-7	CASYKAAYEQYF	TGCGCCAGCTATAAGGCGGCCTACGAGCAGTACTTC